The 5 T cell receptor beta chains in this list originate from one sample, sequenced in a study of blood T cell repertoires in COVID-19. Sequencing used immunoSEQ multiplex PCR; TCRdb keeps in-frame clones, though not all of them. The sample includes over 250,000 clones, around 87% of them seen just once. Material: PBMCs or T cells enriched from blood (not recorded which). Receptors originate from a woman under 30 who had recovered from COVID-19.

The chain links TRBV7-8 to TRBJ1-3; possibly TRBD1 for D (6 bases). The V end lost 5 bases, the J end lost 4 bases, and 18 bases lay between the germline ends. The CDR3 is 16 residues long. Per the germline V gene, CDR1 is SGHVS and CDR2 is FQNEAQ. In nucleotides, the CDR3 is TGTGCCAGCAGCCCGGAGCAGGGGTTCGCCGGAAACACCATATATTTT. Protein product: CASSPEQGFAGNTIYF.

CDR3 bases: TGTGCCAGCAGTGAACTAGAGGCTTCTGGCTACACCTTC. This codes for CASSELEASGYTF. V is TRBV2 and J is TRBJ1-2, with D hard to call. V shed 2 bases and J shed 7 bases, with 11 bases lying between them. The CDR3 consists of 13 residues. Per the germline V gene, CDR1 is SNHLY and CDR2 is FYNNEI.

This chain joins TRBV19 and TRBJ2-7; 9 bases are shared with TRBD1. V dropped 7 bases and J dropped 0; count of bases not matched to a gene: 7. CDR1 is LNHDA, CDR2 SQIVND, per germline (reference sequence). The CDR3 loop spans 15 amino acids. The CDR3 bases are TGTGCCAGTATGGGAGGACAGGGGAACTCCTACGAGCAGTACTTC. Translation gives CASMGGQGNSYEQYF.

The rearrangement uses TRBV6-5 and TRBJ1-1; 7 nucleotides match TRBD1. The ends lost 8 bases at V and 1 base at J; junction bases unmatched: 7. The germline V gene encodes CDR1 MNHEY and CDR2 SVGAGI. This CDR3 has 14 amino acids. The CDR3 DNA follows: TGTGCCAGCCGACGAGGGACAGAGAACACTGAAGCTTTCTTT. It yields the protein CASRRGTENTEAFF.

The chain combines TRBV4-2 with TRBJ2-7; the match to TRBD2 covers 9 bases. The CDR3 runs to 17 residues. Germline V gives CDR1 LGHNA, CDR2 YNFKEQ. V lost 0 bases and J lost 1; bases outside the gene matches: 7. Here the CDR3 reads CASSQDKAGGLSYEQYF. The CDR3 DNA is TGTGCCAGCAGCCAAGATAAGGCGGGGGGGCTTTCCTACGAGCAGTACTTC.